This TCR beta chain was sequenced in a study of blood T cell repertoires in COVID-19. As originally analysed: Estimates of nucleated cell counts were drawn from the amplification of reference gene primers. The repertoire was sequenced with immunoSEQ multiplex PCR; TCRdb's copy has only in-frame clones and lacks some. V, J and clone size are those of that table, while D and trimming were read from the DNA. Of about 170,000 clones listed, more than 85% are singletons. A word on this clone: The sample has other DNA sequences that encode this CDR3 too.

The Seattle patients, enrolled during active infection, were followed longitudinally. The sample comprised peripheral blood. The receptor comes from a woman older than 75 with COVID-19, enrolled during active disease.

In DNA, the CDR3 is TGCAGTGCTAGCAGTGGCACTGAAGCTTTCTTT. It is translated as CSASSGTEAFF. J is TRBJ1-1 and V is TRBV20-1; D is unclear. Trimming shortened V by 3 bases and J by 4 bases, and 6 bases separated the two germline ends. CDR3 size: 11 residues. Germline CDR1 and CDR2: DFQATT and SNEGSKA (reference sequence).